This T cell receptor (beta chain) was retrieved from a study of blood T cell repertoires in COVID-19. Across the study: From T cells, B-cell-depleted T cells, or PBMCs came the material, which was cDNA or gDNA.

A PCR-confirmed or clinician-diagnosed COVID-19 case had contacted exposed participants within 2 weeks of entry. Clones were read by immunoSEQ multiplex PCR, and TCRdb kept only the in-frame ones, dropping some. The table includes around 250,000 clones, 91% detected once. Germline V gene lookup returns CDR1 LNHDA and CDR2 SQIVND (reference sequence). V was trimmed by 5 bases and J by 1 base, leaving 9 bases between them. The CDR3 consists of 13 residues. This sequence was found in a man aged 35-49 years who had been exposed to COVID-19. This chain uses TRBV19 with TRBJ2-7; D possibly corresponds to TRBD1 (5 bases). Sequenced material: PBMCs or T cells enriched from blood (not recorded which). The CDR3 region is CASSWTTSYEQYF. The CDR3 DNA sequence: TGTGCCAGTAGTTGGACAACTTCCTACGAGCAGTACTTC. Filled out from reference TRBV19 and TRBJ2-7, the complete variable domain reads DGGITQSPKYLFRKEGQNVTLSCEQNLNHDAMYWYRQDPGQGLRLIYYSQIVNDFQKGDIAEGYSVSREKKESFPLTVTSAQKNPTAFYLCASSWTTSYEQYFGPGTRLTVT.